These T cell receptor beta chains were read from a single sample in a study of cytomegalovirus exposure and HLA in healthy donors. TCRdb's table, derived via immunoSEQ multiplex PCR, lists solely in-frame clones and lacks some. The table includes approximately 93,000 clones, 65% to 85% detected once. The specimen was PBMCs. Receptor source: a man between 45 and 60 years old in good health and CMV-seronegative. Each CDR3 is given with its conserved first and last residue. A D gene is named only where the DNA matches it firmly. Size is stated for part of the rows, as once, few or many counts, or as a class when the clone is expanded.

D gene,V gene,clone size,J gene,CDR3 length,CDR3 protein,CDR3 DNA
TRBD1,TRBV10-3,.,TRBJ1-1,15,CAISENRGGNTEAFF,TGTGCCATCAGTGAGAACAGGGGAGGGAACACTGAAGCTTTCTTT
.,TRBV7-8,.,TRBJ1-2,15,CASSLSTGTTSGYTF,TGTGCCAGCAGCTTAAGTACAGGCACCACATCTGGCTACACCTTC
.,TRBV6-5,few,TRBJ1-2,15,CASSYGVAGAVGYTF,TGTGCCAGCAGTTACGGGGTGGCGGGCGCGGTTGGCTACACCTTC
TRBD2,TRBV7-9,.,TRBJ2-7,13,CSSSTGGLDEQYF,TGTTCCAGCAGCACGGGAGGCCTCGACGAGCAGTACTTC
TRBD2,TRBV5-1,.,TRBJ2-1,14,CASQRDSSYNEQFF,TGCGCCAGCCAGCGGGATTCGTCCTACAATGAGCAGTTCTTC
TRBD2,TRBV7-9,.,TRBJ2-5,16,CSSSLGLAGAQETQYF,TGTTCCAGCAGCTTAGGGCTAGCGGGAGCTCAAGAGACCCAGTACTTC
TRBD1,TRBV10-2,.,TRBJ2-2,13,CASSPGGVGELFF,TGCGCCAGCAGCCCAGGGGGCGTCGGGGAGCTGTTTTTT
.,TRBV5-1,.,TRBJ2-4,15,CASSPGDREKNIQYF,TGCGCCAGCAGCCCGGGGGATCGTGAGAAAAACATTCAGTACTTC
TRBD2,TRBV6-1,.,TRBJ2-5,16,CASSAGSGRSQETQYF,TGTGCCAGCAGTGCCGGTAGCGGGAGGTCACAAGAGACCCAGTACTTC
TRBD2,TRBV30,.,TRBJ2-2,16,CAWSLGLAGAVGELFF,TGTGCCTGGAGCCTGGGACTAGCGGGAGCGGTCGGGGAGCTGTTTTTT
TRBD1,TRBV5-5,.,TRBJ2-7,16,CASSLGQDLLSYEQYF,TGTGCCAGCAGCTTAGGACAGGATTTGTTATCCTACGAGCAGTACTTC
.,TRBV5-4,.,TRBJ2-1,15,CASSLAGSSYNEQFF,TGTGCCAGCAGCCTCGCGGGTAGCTCCTACAATGAGCAGTTCTTC
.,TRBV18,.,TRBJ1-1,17,CASSDSAFGGGRTEAFF,TGTGCCAGCTCAGACTCCGCGTTCGGGGGAGGTCGGACTGAAGCTTTCTTT
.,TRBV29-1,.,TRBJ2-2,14,CSVEEGRNTGELFF,TGCAGCGTTGAAGAGGGGAGGAACACCGGGGAGCTGTTTTTT
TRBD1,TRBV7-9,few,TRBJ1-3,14,CARGPDRAGNTIYF,TGTGCCAGGGGGCCCGACAGGGCGGGAAACACCATATATTTT
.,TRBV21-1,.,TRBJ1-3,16,CASSKDRQKSGNTIYF,TGTGCCAGCAGCAAAGATCGACAGAAATCTGGAAACACCATATATTTT
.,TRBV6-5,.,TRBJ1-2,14,CASSYSSGGDGYTF,TGTGCCAGCAGTTACTCCTCGGGGGGCGATGGCTACACCTTC
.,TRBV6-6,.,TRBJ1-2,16,CASSYSYAEINYGYTF,TGTGCCAGCAGTTACTCTTACGCCGAGATAAACTATGGCTACACCTTC
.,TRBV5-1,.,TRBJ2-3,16,CASSLGGTSITDTQYF,TGCGCCAGCAGCTTGGGCGGGACTTCCATCACAGATACGCAGTATTTT
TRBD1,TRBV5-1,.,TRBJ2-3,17,CASSLGTGGPSSDTQYF,TGCGCCAGCAGCTTGGGGACAGGGGGTCCTAGCTCAGATACGCAGTATTTT
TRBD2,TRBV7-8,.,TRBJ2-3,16,CASSSRTSAGTDTQYF,TGTGCCAGCAGTTCTAGGACTAGCGCTGGCACAGATACGCAGTATTTT
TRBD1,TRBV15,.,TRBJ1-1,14,CATSRRQGNTEAFF,TGTGCCACCAGCAGAAGACAGGGTAACACTGAAGCTTTCTTT
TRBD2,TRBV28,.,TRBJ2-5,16,CASSPRRAGDGKTQYF,TGTGCCAGCAGCCCGAGGAGGGCGGGAGATGGGAAGACCCAGTACTTC
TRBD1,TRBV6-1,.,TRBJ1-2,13,CASRDRGRDGYTF,TGTGCCAGCAGGGACAGGGGGCGTGATGGCTACACCTTC
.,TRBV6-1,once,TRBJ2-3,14,CASSEKGATDTQYF,TGTGCCAGCAGTGAAAAAGGGGCCACAGATACGCAGTATTTT
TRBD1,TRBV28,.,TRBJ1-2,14,CASRGAGQGSGYTF,TGTGCCAGCAGGGGGGCGGGACAGGGGTCTGGCTACACCTTC
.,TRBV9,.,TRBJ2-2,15,CASSPRGSGAGELFF,TGTGCCAGCAGCCCCCGGGGTAGCGGAGCCGGGGAGCTGTTTTTT
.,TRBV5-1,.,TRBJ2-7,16,CASSLGPRKGSYEQYF,TGCGCCAGCAGCTTGGGGCCCAGAAAGGGGTCCTACGAGCAGTACTTC
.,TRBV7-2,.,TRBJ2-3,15,CASSSNPIGTDTQYF,TGTGCCAGCAGCTCAAACCCGATCGGGACAGATACGCAGTATTTT
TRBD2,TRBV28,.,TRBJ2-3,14,CASSSGSLTDTQYF,TGTGCCAGCAGTAGCGGGAGCCTTACAGATACGCAGTATTTT
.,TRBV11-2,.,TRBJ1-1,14,CASSLPRPDTEAFF,TGTGCCAGCAGCTTACCTAGGCCGGACACTGAAGCTTTCTTT
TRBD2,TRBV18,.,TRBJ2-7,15,CASSPGLAGTYEQYF,TGTGCCAGCTCACCAGGGCTAGCGGGGACCTACGAGCAGTACTTC
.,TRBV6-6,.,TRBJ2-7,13,CASMTRGSYEQYF,TGTGCCAGCATGACCCGCGGCTCCTACGAGCAGTACTTC
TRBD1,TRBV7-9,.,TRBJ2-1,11,CASSLDRVVIF,TGTGCCAGCAGTTTGGACAGGGTGGTTATCTTC
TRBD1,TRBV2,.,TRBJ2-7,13,CASSGQGGHEQYF,TGTGCCAGCAGTGGACAGGGGGGCCACGAGCAGTACTTC
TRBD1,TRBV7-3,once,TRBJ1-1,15,CASSLSTRQGTEAFF,TGTGCCAGCAGCTTAAGCACCCGACAGGGCACTGAAGCTTTCTTT
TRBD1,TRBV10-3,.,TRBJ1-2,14,CAISDGQADYGYTF,TGTGCCATCAGTGACGGACAGGCGGACTATGGCTACACCTTC
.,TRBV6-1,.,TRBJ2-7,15,CASKDRAGSPYEQYF,TGTGCCAGCAAGGATCGGGCAGGGTCCCCCTACGAGCAGTACTTC
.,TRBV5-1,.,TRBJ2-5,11,CASSAEETQYF,TGCGCCAGCAGCGCGGAGGAGACCCAGTACTTC
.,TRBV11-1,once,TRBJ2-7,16,CASSLAVSPRAYEQYF,TGTGCCAGCAGCTTAGCTGTCAGTCCCAGGGCCTACGAGCAGTACTTC
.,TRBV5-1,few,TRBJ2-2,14,CASSLGVDTGELFF,TGCGCCAGCAGCTTGGGAGTAGACACCGGGGAGCTGTTTTTT
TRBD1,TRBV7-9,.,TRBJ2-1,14,CAGFGTGGYNEQFF,TGTGCCGGCTTCGGGACAGGGGGGTACAATGAGCAGTTCTTC
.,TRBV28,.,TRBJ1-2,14,CASTHARGRDGYTF,TGTGCCAGCACTCACGCCCGGGGTAGGGATGGCTACACCTTC
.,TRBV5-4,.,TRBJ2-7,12,CASSLDYYEQYF,TGTGCCAGCAGCTTGGATTACTACGAGCAGTACTTC
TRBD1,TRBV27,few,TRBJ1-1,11,CAIGSGTEIEF,TGTGCCATCGGGTCCGGGACAGAGATTGAGTTT